A selection of T cell receptor beta chains follows, all from one sample in a study of T cells in Graves' hyperthyroidism and ophthalmopathy. Via MiXCR, TCRdb re-called the multiplex PCR reads, giving one row per CDR3 protein. Seen here are around 200,000 distinct CDR3 sequences, approximately 20% observed once, and the top ten hold over 35%. Material: blood. These TCRs come from a man aged 40-49 years with Graves' hyperthyroidism. Each CDR3 is given with its conserved first and last residue. D genes are given only for firm matches. Clone sizes are given selectively: once, few, many, or a class where the clone is expanded.

size	V	D	J	CDR3	DNA
many	TRBV20-1	TRBD1	TRBJ1-6	CSANRDRDDSPLHF	TGCAGTGCAAACCGGGACAGGGACGATTCACCCCTCCACTTT
-	TRBV2	TRBD1	TRBJ1-5	CASSPLHLESRGTSNQPQHF	TGTGCCAGCAGCCCCCTTCACCTTGAGAGCAGGGGGACTAGCAATCAGCCCCAGCATTTT
many	TRBV10-1	-	TRBJ2-2	CASSGRGANTGELFF	TGCGCCAGCAGTGGACGTGGAGCGAACACCGGGGAGCTGTTTTTT
many	TRBV2	TRBD1	TRBJ1-6	CASIGDRGRPLHF	TGTGCCAGCATTGGGGACAGGGGGCGCCCCCTCCACTTT
many	TRBV6-6	-	TRBJ1-5	CASSYTADNQPQHF	TGTGCCAGCAGTTACACGGCTGACAATCAGCCCCAGCATTTT
-	TRBV5-1	-	TRBJ2-6	CASSAQGSGANVLTF	TGCGCCAGCAGCGCACAGGGCTCTGGGGCCAACGTCCTGACTTTC
many	TRBV3-1	TRBD2	TRBJ2-2	CASSLGLGTGELFF	TGTGCCAGCAGCCTTGGACTAGGCACCGGGGAGCTGTTTTTT
-	TRBV7-8	-	TRBJ2-7	CASSLPWLSYEQYF	TGTGCCAGCAGCTTACCGTGGCTATCCTACGAGCAGTACTTC
-	TRBV7-3	TRBD2	TRBJ2-3	CASSNLAGGPIADTQYF	TGTGCCAGCAGTAACCTAGCGGGAGGGCCGATCGCAGATACGCAGTATTTT
-	TRBV7-3	TRBD2	TRBJ2-5	CASSVTSAQETQYF	TGTGCCAGCAGCGTAACTAGCGCCCAAGAGACCCAGTACTTC
many	TRBV9	-	TRBJ1-1	CASNRGGSDTEAFF	TGTGCCAGCAACCGGGGGGGAAGCGACACTGAAGCTTTCTTT
-	TRBV6-2/TRBV6-3	-	TRBJ2-5	CASSYSSSRRETQYF	TGTGCCAGCAGTTACTCCTCCAGCCGGCGAGAGACCCAGTACTTC
many	TRBV7-2	-	TRBJ2-1	CASSPHRENEQFF	TGTGCCAGCAGCCCTCACAGGGAGAATGAGCAGTTCTTC
-	TRBV9	-	TRBJ2-5	CASSVGGSSGETQYF	TGTGCCAGCAGCGTAGGAGGATCGAGCGGAGAGACCCAGTACTTC
-	TRBV20-1	TRBD1	TRBJ2-5	CSARDQGVGGQETQYF	TGCAGTGCTAGAGACCAGGGGGTAGGAGGCCAAGAGACCCAGTACTTC
many	TRBV2	TRBD2	TRBJ2-7	CASSERLAGGYEQYF	TGTGCCAGCAGTGAAAGACTAGCGGGGGGCTACGAGCAGTACTTC
few	TRBV29-1	TRBD1	TRBJ2-3	CSVRTGDTQYF	TGCAGCGTGAGGACAGGAGATACGCAGTATTTT
-	TRBV7-2	-	TRBJ2-2	CASSPGAGELFF	TGTGCCAGCAGCCCCGGAGCCGGGGAGCTGTTTTTT
-	TRBV3-2	-	TRBJ2-3	CASSQDQEDYRPTSTDTQYF	TGTGCCAGCAGCCAAGATCAAGAAGACTACCGACCCACTAGCACAGATACGCAGTATTTT
-	TRBV7-9	-	TRBJ2-5	CASSLARGNRALGETQYF	TGTGCCAGCAGCTTAGCCCGGGGGAACCGCGCCTTAGGAGAGACCCAGTACTTC
many	TRBV29-1	-	TRBJ2-2	CSVEGPGGLNTGELFF	TGCAGCGTTGAAGGCCCCGGCGGGCTGAACACCGGGGAGCTGTTTTTT
many	TRBV9	-	TRBJ2-3	CASSPGGRDTQYF	TGTGCCAGCAGCCCCGGAGGTAGGGATACGCAGTATTTT
many	TRBV7-9	-	TRBJ2-1	CASSRVSTNNNEQFF	TGTGCCAGCAGCCGGGTGAGCACGAACAACAATGAGCAGTTCTTC
many	TRBV3-1	-	TRBJ1-5	CASSRTTAVNQPQHF	TGTGCCAGCAGCCGAACGACAGCAGTTAATCAGCCCCAGCATTTT
many	TRBV7-2	-	TRBJ2-6	CASSLRGGANVLTF	TGTGCCAGCAGCTTAAGAGGGGGGGCCAACGTCCTGACTTTC
many	TRBV7-3	-	TRBJ2-5	CASSLVGVEETQYF	TGTGCCAGCAGCTTAGTGGGTGTGGAGGAGACCCAGTACTTC
-	TRBV9	-	TRBJ2-3	CASSVPPDTQYF	TGTGCCAGCAGCGTACCCCCCGATACGCAGTATTTT
few	TRBV5-8	-	TRBJ2-1	CASNFTTGPRREQFF	TGTGCCAGCAACTTCACCACGGGACCGCGTAGGGAGCAGTTCTTC
-	TRBV20-1	-	TRBJ2-2	CSAQRTVGSGELFF	TGCAGTGCCCAAAGGACAGTAGGGTCCGGGGAGCTGTTTTTT
many	TRBV7-9	-	TRBJ1-5	CASSSTAGGSNQPQHF	TGTGCCAGCAGCTCAACGGCGGGGGGTAGCAATCAGCCCCAGCATTTT
-	TRBV28	TRBD2	TRBJ2-3	CASSTAVAGGQDTQYF	TGTGCCAGCAGTACCGCCGTAGCGGGGGGGCAAGATACGCAGTATTTT
-	TRBV7-6	TRBD1	TRBJ2-7	CASSPGQLGYEQYF	TGTGCCAGCAGCCCGGGACAGTTGGGTTACGAGCAGTACTTC
few	TRBV27	-	TRBJ2-7	CASCPSGSSYEQYF	TGTGCCAGTTGCCCGTCGGGGAGTAGCTACGAGCAGTACTTC
many	TRBV30	-	TRBJ1-2	CAGGVAAGGYGYTF	TGTGCCGGAGGGGTGGCAGCCGGCGGTTATGGCTACACCTTC
many	TRBV2	TRBD2	TRBJ2-1	CASRNPGTSGGTSRNEQFF	TGTGCCAGCAGAAATCCCGGGACTAGCGGGGGGACTTCTCGGAATGAGCAGTTCTTC
many	TRBV28	TRBD1	TRBJ1-2	CASSYTGDGYTF	TGTGCCAGCAGTTATACAGGGGATGGCTACACCTTC
-	TRBV7-2	TRBD1	TRBJ1-1	CASSWDRDMNTEAFF	TGTGCCAGCAGCTGGGACAGGGATATGAACACTGAAGCTTTCTTT
-	TRBV6-1	-	TRBJ1-3	CASSLSGGNTIYF	TGTGCCAGCAGTTTATCTGGGGGAAACACCATATATTTT
many	TRBV18	TRBD2	TRBJ2-7	CASSPIVAGDEQYF	TGTGCCAGCTCACCGATTGTAGCGGGGGACGAGCAGTACTTC
-	TRBV3-1	-	TRBJ2-7	CASSRQEGYEQYF	TGTGCCAGCAGCCGCCAGGAAGGTTACGAGCAGTACTTC
many	TRBV6-1	-	TRBJ1-1	CASRGQGRVTEAFF	TGTGCCAGCAGGGGCCAGGGGCGCGTTACTGAAGCTTTCTTT
many	TRBV7-2	TRBD1	TRBJ2-7	CASSLFGTANYEQYF	TGTGCCAGCAGCTTGTTCGGGACAGCCAACTACGAGCAGTACTTC
few	TRBV2	-	TRBJ2-4	CASTGGGGKNIQYF	TGTGCCAGCACAGGGGGGGGCGGCAAAAACATTCAGTACTTC
many	TRBV18	TRBD1	TRBJ2-5	CASSRQGRETQYF	TGTGCTAGTTCACGACAGGGCCGAGAGACCCAGTACTTC
many	TRBV29-1	-	TRBJ2-3	CSVESRGIDTQYF	TGCAGCGTTGAGTCTAGGGGAATAGATACGCAGTATTTT
-	TRBV10-3	TRBD1	TRBJ2-7	CAIKGQGTSNEQYF	TGTGCCATCAAAGGACAGGGCACGTCAAACGAGCAGTACTTC
few	TRBV19	TRBD1	TRBJ2-7	CASRDPGQGSYEQYF	TGTGCCAGTAGAGACCCGGGACAGGGGTCCTACGAGCAGTACTTC
-	TRBV5-1	-	TRBJ1-1	CASSLGPFEAFF	TGCGCCAGCAGCTTGGGTCCGTTTGAAGCTTTCTTT
-	TRBV20-1	TRBD1	TRBJ2-2	CSARDRVRGLGGELFF	TGCAGTGCTAGAGATCGGGTCAGGGGGCTTGGCGGGGAGCTGTTTTTT
many	TRBV20-1	TRBD2	TRBJ2-5	CSAERLAGAKTQYF	TGCAGTGCGGAACGACTAGCGGGGGCAAAGACCCAGTACTTC
many	TRBV30	-	TRBJ1-5	CAWSVRENQPQHF	TGTGCCTGGAGTGTACGAGAGAATCAGCCCCAGCATTTT
-	TRBV10-2	-	TRBJ1-2	CASSAVQGSRGYTF	TGCGCCAGCAGCGCAGTTCAGGGGTCTCGAGGCTACACCTTC
-	TRBV6-2/TRBV6-3	-	TRBJ2-1	CASSYRQENNEQFF	TGTGCCAGCAGTTACCGACAGGAAAACAATGAGCAGTTCTTC
many	TRBV7-9	-	TRBJ2-2	CASSLLNTGELFF	TGTGCCAGCAGCTTGCTAAACACCGGGGAGCTGTTTTTT
-	TRBV11-3	-	TRBJ2-7	CASSLADSSYEQYF	TGTGCCAGCAGCTTGGCGGATAGCTCCTACGAGCAGTACTTC
many	TRBV12-3/TRBV12-4	TRBD1	TRBJ2-5	CASSLQWDRGRETQYF	TGTGCCAGCAGTCTTCAATGGGACAGGGGAAGAGAGACCCAGTACTTC
many	TRBV12-3/TRBV12-4	-	TRBJ2-3	CASSLTLGDTQYF	TGTGCCAGCAGTTTAACGCTGGGCGATACGCAGTATTTT
few	TRBV27	-	TRBJ1-3	CASSNTGLTGNTIYF	TGTGCCAGCAGTAACACAGGGTTGACTGGAAACACCATATATTTT
few	TRBV6-1	TRBD1	TRBJ2-3	CASSVQTGTGSDTQYF	TGTGCCAGCAGTGTACAGACAGGGACGGGATCAGATACGCAGTATTTT
-	TRBV6-1	TRBD2	TRBJ2-1	CASSETPSGGAYNEQFF	TGTGCCAGCAGTGAAACCCCTAGCGGGGGGGCCTACAATGAGCAGTTCTTC